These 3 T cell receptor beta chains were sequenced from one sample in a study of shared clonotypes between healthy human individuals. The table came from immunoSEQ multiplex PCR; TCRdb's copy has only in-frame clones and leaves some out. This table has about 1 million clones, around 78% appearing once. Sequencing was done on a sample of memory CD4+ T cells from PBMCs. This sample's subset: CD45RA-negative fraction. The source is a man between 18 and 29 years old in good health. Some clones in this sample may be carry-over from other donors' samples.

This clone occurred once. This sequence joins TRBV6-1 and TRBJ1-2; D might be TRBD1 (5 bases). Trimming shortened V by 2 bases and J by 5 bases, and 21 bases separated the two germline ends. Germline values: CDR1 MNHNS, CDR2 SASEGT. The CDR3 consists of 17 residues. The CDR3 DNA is TGTGCCAGCAGTGAAAGGGGCAGTCCGGTGTCCCCATATGGCTACACCTTC. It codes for CASSERGSPVSPYGYTF.

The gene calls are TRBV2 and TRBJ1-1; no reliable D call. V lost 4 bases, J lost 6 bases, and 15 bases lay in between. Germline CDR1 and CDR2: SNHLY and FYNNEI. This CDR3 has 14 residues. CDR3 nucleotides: TGTGCCAGCAGTGCCTTGGAAGGCGGGCCTGAAGCTTTCTTT. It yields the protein CASSALEGGPEAFF.

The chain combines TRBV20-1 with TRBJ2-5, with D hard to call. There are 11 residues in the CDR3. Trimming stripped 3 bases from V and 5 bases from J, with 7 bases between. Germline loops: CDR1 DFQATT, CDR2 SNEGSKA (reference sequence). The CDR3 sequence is CSASGPETQYF. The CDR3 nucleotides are TGCAGTGCTAGCGGCCCGGAGACCCAGTACTTC.